The rows below give T cell receptor beta chains drawn from one sample of a study of OX40 agonist ivuxolimab in advanced cancers. Sequenced by immunoSEQ multiplex PCR; TCRdb stores in-frame clones only, minus some. The table lists 8,500 to 13,000 clones, around 79% of them singletons. Material: CD4+ or CD8+ T cells sorted from blood, obtained in a trial of the OX40 agonist ivuxolimab. These receptors came from an adult with an advanced solid tumor such as melanoma, head and neck, liver or kidney cancer. The CDR3 runs from the conserved cysteine through the conserved F or W. Each record gives: J gene, CDR3 length, D gene, V gene, clone size, CDR3 DNA, CDR3 protein. A D gene is named only where the DNA matches it firmly. Clone size is shown for a subset of rows, as once, few, many or a class of expanded clone.

>TRBJ2-4|14|-|TRBV28|few
TGTGCCAGCAGGGAGGGGATAGCCAAAAACATTCAGTACTTC
CASREGIAKNIQYF
>TRBJ2-7|14|-|TRBV11-2|-
TGTGCCAGCAGCTTAAATCGGCAGGCCTACGAGCAGTACTTC
CASSLNRQAYEQYF
>TRBJ2-1|15|-|TRBV15|-
TGTGCCACCAGCAGTAAAGGGACTTCCTACAATGAGCAGTTCTTC
CATSSKGTSYNEQFF
>TRBJ2-3|17|TRBD1|TRBV7-9|-
TGTGCCAGCAGCTCCTTTACGACAGGGGGCGGCACAGATACGCAGTATTTT
CASSSFTTGGGTDTQYF
>TRBJ2-2|16|-|TRBV7-6|-
TGTGCCAGCAGCTTATCGAGGGGGGTGGTGGCCGGGGAGCTGTTTTTT
CASSLSRGVVAGELFF
>TRBJ1-3|14|-|TRBV9|-
TGTGCCAGCAGCCCCGCGGGGATTGGGAACACCATATATTTT
CASSPAGIGNTIYF
>TRBJ2-3|19|TRBD2|TRBV4-1|-
TGCGCCAGCAGCCAAGCCGGGACTAGCGGGATCCCCCCCCCAGATACGCAGTATTTT
CASSQAGTSGIPPPDTQYF
>TRBJ2-7|12|TRBD1|TRBV7-3|-
TGTGCCAGCAGCCAAACAGGGGGTATCAAGTACTTC
CASSQTGGIKYF
>TRBJ1-2|12|-|TRBV19|-
TGTGCCAGTAGTTCCCGTTGGGATGGCTACACCTTC
CASSSRWDGYTF
>TRBJ1-5|15|TRBD1|TRBV10-2|medium-sized
TGCGCCAGCAGTTACAGGGGGCGGCCGACGGAGCCCCAGCATTTT
CASSYRGRPTEPQHF
>TRBJ2-3|13|-|TRBV30|-
TGTGCCTGGAGCGCTACAGACACAGATACGCAGTATTTT
CAWSATDTDTQYF
>TRBJ2-1|11|-|TRBV7-9|-
TGTGCCAGCAGCTTAGAGCGGGAGCAGTTCTTC
CASSLEREQFF
>TRBJ1-2|13|-|TRBV4-3|-
TGCGCCAGCAGCCCGGGGGTTGGTGCTGGCTACACCTTC
CASSPGVGAGYTF
>TRBJ2-1|17|-|TRBV19|once
TGTGCCAGTAGTATGAACAGGGTAAACCCCCTACGCAATGAGCAGTTCTTC
CASSMNRVNPLRNEQFF
>TRBJ2-5|14|TRBD2|TRBV5-1|once
TGCGCCAGCCGACTAGCGGGACCCCAAGAGACCCAGTACTTC
CASRLAGPQETQYF
>TRBJ1-1|13|-|TRBV30|-
TGTGCCTGGGGGCCAGGGACGAACACTGAAGCTTTCTTT
CAWGPGTNTEAFF
>TRBJ1-2|16|-|TRBV5-1|-
TGCGCCAGCAGCCCGGACGGCTACTCGGCCCTTTATGGCTACACCTTC
CASSPDGYSALYGYTF
>TRBJ2-4|14|-|TRBV30|-
TGTGCCTGGAGTTCCCTGGGGTGGGGGGACATTCAGTACTTC
CAWSSLGWGDIQYF
>TRBJ2-7|14|TRBD2|TRBV9|-
TGTGCCAGCAGCGTGACTAGCGGGAGTTACGAGCAGTACTTC
CASSVTSGSYEQYF
>TRBJ2-1|14|TRBD2|TRBV11-3|-
TGTGCCAGCAGCTTTAGCGGGAGCGGCAATGAGCAGTTCTTC
CASSFSGSGNEQFF
>TRBJ2-7|12|-|TRBV11-1|medium-sized
TGTGCCAGCAGCTTAGTTACTAACGAGCAGTACTTC
CASSLVTNEQYF
>TRBJ2-2|17|-|TRBV6-4|once
TGTGCCAGCAGTAAAAGTCCGGACGGAGCCGCGACCGGGGAGCTGTTTTTT
CASSKSPDGAATGELFF
>TRBJ1-5|21|-|TRBV21-1|-
TGTGCCAGCAGCAAAGGCCGCGGGGACGGCCTAGAGGAGGGACACAATCAGCCCCAGCATTTT
CASSKGRGDGLEEGHNQPQHF
>TRBJ2-7|15|-|TRBV11-2|-
TGTGCCAGCAGCTTAAGGTCGGGGCAGGGCTACGAGCAGTACTTC
CASSLRSGQGYEQYF
>TRBJ1-2|17|TRBD1|TRBV4-1|-
TGCGCCAGCAGCCAAGAAGCTAAGGGGGCTCGGAACTATGGCTACACCTTC
CASSQEAKGARNYGYTF
>TRBJ2-7|13|-|TRBV28|-
TGTGCCAGCAGCGGTGGGATAGGGTACGAGCAGTACTTC
CASSGGIGYEQYF
>TRBJ2-7|18|-|TRBV27|-
TGTGCCAGCAGTCCGACAGTTCCTTCAGGCGTGCCGCTGGATGAGCAGTACTTC
CASSPTVPSGVPLDEQYF
>TRBJ2-7|16|TRBD1|TRBV9|-
TGTGCCAGCAGCGCCCTGGCCGGGACAGGGGGCGACGAGCAGTACTTC
CASSALAGTGGDEQYF
>TRBJ1-1|15|-|TRBV9|-
TGTGCCAGCAGCCCCCCATTCGGGGCGGACACTGAAGCTTTCTTT
CASSPPFGADTEAFF
>TRBJ2-5|18|-|TRBV12-5|-
TGTGCTAGTGGTTTGGTAAAGAGACAGGAGGTCTTGGGAGAGACCCAGTACTTC
CASGLVKRQEVLGETQYF
>TRBJ2-2|15|-|TRBV6-6|-
TGTGCCAGCAGTACCCTTTGGGCGAACACCGGGGAGCTGTTTTTT
CASSTLWANTGELFF
>TRBJ1-2|12|-|TRBV5-5|once
TGTGCCAGCAGATTGGAGACCTATGGCTACACCTTC
CASRLETYGYTF
>TRBJ2-1|14|TRBD1|TRBV30|-
TGTGCCCTAAGAAAGAGGACAGGGCCGAATGAGCAGTTCTTC
CALRKRTGPNEQFF
>TRBJ2-2|13|-|TRBV7-3|-
TGTGCCAGCAGCTTAACAGTCACCGGGGAGCTGTTTTTT
CASSLTVTGELFF
>TRBJ1-5|15|-|TRBV2|-
TGTGCCAGCACTGAGTGGGTTCGGGGGAATCAGCCCCAGCATTTT
CASTEWVRGNQPQHF
>TRBJ2-1|12|-|TRBV6-7|-
TGTGCCAGCAGTTTGGTAGGAGGTGAGCAGTTCTTC
CASSLVGGEQFF
>TRBJ2-1|13|-|TRBV30|-
TGTGCCTGGAGCCAGATGTCCTACAATGAGCAGTTCTTC
CAWSQMSYNEQFF
>TRBJ2-1|12|-|TRBV4-1|-
TGCGCCAGCAGCCAAGATGGCGATGAGCAGTTCTTC
CASSQDGDEQFF
>TRBJ1-2|13|-|TRBV7-8|-
TGTGCCAGCAGCTTAGGACAGCGGGATGGCTACACCTTC
CASSLGQRDGYTF
>TRBJ1-3|15|-|TRBV7-8|-
TGTGCCAGCAGCAGTTCCCGGGGATTTGGAAACACCATATATTTT
CASSSSRGFGNTIYF
>TRBJ1-2|12|-|TRBV30|-
TGTGCCTGGAGCGCCGGCGACTATGGCTACACCTTC
CAWSAGDYGYTF
>TRBJ1-5|11|-|TRBV6-1|once
TGTGCCGTGGGGGAGAATCTACCCCAGCATTTT
CAVGENLPQHF
>TRBJ2-1|17|-|TRBV7-3|-
TGTGCCAGCAGCCAAACCTCACTAGCCTTTGGCGGCAATGAGCAGTTCTTC
CASSQTSLAFGGNEQFF
>TRBJ1-5|15|-|TRBV11-2|-
TGTGCCAGCAGCTTAGGAACGGCGAGTTATCAGCCCCAGCATTTT
CASSLGTASYQPQHF
>TRBJ1-1|14|-|TRBV6-5|-
TGTGCCAGCAGTTACCCGGGGGGGAACACTGAAGCTTTCTTT
CASSYPGGNTEAFF
>TRBJ1-1|14|-|TRBV6-5|-
TGTGCCAGCAGTTATACGGGAATGAACACTGAAGCTTTCTTT
CASSYTGMNTEAFF
>TRBJ2-7|15|TRBD2|TRBV19|-
TGTGCCAGTAGGCCCGGGGGGGGCGACCTCTACGAGCAGTACTTC
CASRPGGGDLYEQYF